Listed here are 12 T cell receptor beta chains from one sample, sequenced in a study of beta chain features in type 1 diabetes. Study-wide findings and caveats: Shortening that was moderate but significant affected the TCRB CDR3s of Type 1 diabetes patients in all four CD4+ subsets.

These receptors are not linked to any known antigen. Expressed TCRB transcripts were sequenced after all isolated RNA was converted to cDNA. Here immunoSEQ multiplex PCR was the method, and the copy in TCRdb shows in-frame clones only, minus some. The table includes about 120,000 clones, 16% detected once. The sequencing input was central memory CD4+ T cells from blood. These receptors were collected from a man aged 25 to 45 with type 1 diabetes.

This clone came up many times. V usage is TRBV30 and J usage is TRBJ2-7; D remains ambiguous. This CDR3 contains 12 residues. V was clipped by 2 bases and J by 4 bases, with 9 bases between them. Germline V lookup: CDR1 GTSNPN, CDR2 SVGIG (reference sequence). The CDR3 is CAWSFSVYEQYF. CDR3 coding DNA: TGTGCCTGGAGTTTTTCCGTGTACGAGCAGTACTTC.

This clone was picked up many times. The chain recombines TRBV7-2 with TRBJ2-1; 9 bases fit TRBD2. Germline V gene data show CDR1 as SGHTA and CDR2 as FQGNSA. There are 14 residues in the CDR3. The J segment lost 4 bases and the V segment lost 2 bases, leaving 0 bases of the junction unmatched. In nucleotides, the CDR3 is TGTGCCAGCAGCTTAAGCGGGGGGTACAATGAGCAGTTCTTC. As protein: CASSLSGGYNEQFF.

This clone was found a few times. This chain joins TRBV30 and TRBJ1-3; no clear D. CDR1 and CDR2 from the germline V gene are GTSNPN and SVGIG (reference sequence). The CDR3 has 13 residues. V lost 0 bases to trimming and J lost 2 bases, with 5 bases between them. CDR3 loop: CAWSVGAGNTIYF. The CDR3 nucleotides read TGTGCCTGGAGTGTTGGGGCTGGAAACACCATATATTTT.

This clone showed up just a few times. The genes are TRBV2 and TRBJ1-5; 7 bases fit TRBD1. V was pared by 8 bases and J by 4 bases, with 5 bases of the junction left unmatched. The germline gives CDR1 SNHLY, CDR2 FYNNEI. The CDR3 consists of 13 residues. The CDR3 loop reads CASHTGVNQPQHF. The CDR3 DNA reads TGTGCCAGCCATACAGGGGTAAATCAGCCCCAGCATTTT.

This clone occurred a few times. The rearrangement uses TRBV9 and TRBJ2-3; 13 nucleotides align to TRBD2. Germline CDR1 reads SGDLS; CDR2 reads YYNGEE. J was trimmed by 2 bases and V by 4 bases; bases with no gene match: 4. The CDR3 runs 16 residues. The CDR3 region is CASSLGTSGATDTQYF. In nucleotides, the CDR3 is TGTGCCAGCAGCTTAGGGACTAGCGGGGCCACAGATACGCAGTATTTT.

The chain employs TRBV4-2 and TRBJ2-2; D call uncertain. This CDR3 is 13 amino acids long. Trimming removed 7 bases from V and 3 bases from J, with 9 bases in between. Germline-derived CDR1 and CDR2 are LGHNA and YNFKEQ. In DNA, the CDR3 is TGTGCCAGCATGTATCGGGACACCGGGGAGCTGTTTTTT. This gives the protein CASMYRDTGELFF.

There are many counts of this clone. Other DNA sequences from this sample encode an identical CDR3 as well. The V call is TRBV7-2, the J call TRBJ2-5; D not resolved. The CDR3 loop spans 15 amino acids. V lost 5 bases to trimming and J lost 0 bases, with 13 bases between them. Per the germline V gene, CDR1 is SGHTA and CDR2 is FQGNSA. The CDR3 spells CASSRGYEYQETQYF. CDR3 coding DNA: TGTGCCAGCAGCCGTGGGTACGAGTACCAAGAGACCCAGTACTTC.

CDR3 loop: CASRVGAGDTQYF. DNA for the CDR3: TGTGCCAGCAGGGTAGGGGCGGGCGATACGCAGTATTTT. This chain connects TRBV7-2 to TRBJ2-3; D may be TRBD1 or TRBD2 (5 bases each). Trimming removed 6 bases from V and 6 bases from J, with 13 bases in between. Germline CDR1 and CDR2: SGHTA and FQGNSA. The CDR3 runs to 13 residues.

This clone appeared a few times. V usage is TRBV7-9 and J usage is TRBJ2-7, with D hard to call. The CDR3 spans 15 residues. CDR1 and CDR2 (germline): SEHNR, FQNEAQ (reference sequence). Trimming left V 3 bases short and J 2 bases short, with 14 bases between. CDR3 nucleotide sequence: TGTGCCAGCAGCTTGCTGGGCTCAGTCCCCTACGAGCAGTACTTC. Translating gives CASSLLGSVPYEQYF.

This clone was counted between two and nine times. The CDR3 nucleotides read TGTGCCAGCAGTTCTACTAGCGGCTCCTACAATGAGCAGTTCTTC. Translated: CASSSTSGSYNEQFF. This chain uses TRBV7-9 with TRBJ2-1, with 8 bases identical to TRBD2. The germline V gene encodes CDR1 SEHNR and CDR2 FQNEAQ (reference sequence). The J segment lost 0 bases and the V segment lost 6 bases, leaving 4 bases of the junction unmatched. This CDR3 spans 15 amino acids. The complete variable domain, with remaining parts taken from reference TRBV7-9 and TRBJ2-1, reads DTGVSQNPRHKITKRGQNVTFRCDPISEHNRLYWYRQTLGQGPEFLTYFQNEAQLEKSRLLSDRFSAERPKGSFSTLEIQRTEQGDSAMYLCASSSTSGSYNEQFFGPGTRLTVL.

This clone turned up a few times. The rearrangement links TRBV4-3 to TRBJ2-3, with 12 bases identical to TRBD2. Trimming at V came to 3 bases and at J to 3 bases, leaving 4 bases not matched to a gene. CDR3 length: 16 residues. Per germline, CDR1 LGHNA and CDR2 YSLEER. The CDR3 region has the DNA TGCGCCAGCAGCCATAGTACTAGCGGGGGGACAGATACGCAGTATTTT. Its translation is CASSHSTSGGTDTQYF.

DNA for the CDR3: TGCGCCAGCAGCCAAGTTGACTGGCGCCCGGGGGCAAATGAGCAGTTCTTC. It codes for CASSQVDWRPGANEQFF. This chain uses TRBV4-3 with TRBJ2-1; D is tentatively TRBD1 or TRBD2 (6 bases each). Per the germline V gene, CDR1 is LGHNA and CDR2 is YSLEER. Trimming pared 1 base from V and 7 bases from J, leaving 20 bases between. The CDR3 sequence is 17 residues long.